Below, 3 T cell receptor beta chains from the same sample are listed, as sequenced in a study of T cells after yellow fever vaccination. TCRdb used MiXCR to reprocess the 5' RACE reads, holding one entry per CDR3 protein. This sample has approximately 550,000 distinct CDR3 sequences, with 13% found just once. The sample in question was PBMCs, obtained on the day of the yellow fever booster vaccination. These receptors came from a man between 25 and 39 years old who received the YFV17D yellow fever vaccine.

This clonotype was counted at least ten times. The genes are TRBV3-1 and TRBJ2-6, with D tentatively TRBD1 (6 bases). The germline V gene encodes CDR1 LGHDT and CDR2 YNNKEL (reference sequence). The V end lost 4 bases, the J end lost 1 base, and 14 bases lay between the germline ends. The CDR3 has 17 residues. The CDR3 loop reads CASSRGQIMSGANVLTF. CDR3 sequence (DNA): TGTGCCAGCAGCCGAGGACAGATAATGTCTGGGGCCAACGTCCTGACTTTC. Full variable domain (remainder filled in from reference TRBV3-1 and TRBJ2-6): DTAVSQTPKYLVTQMGNDKSIKCEQNLGHDTMYWYKQDSKKFLKIMFSYNNKELIINETVPNRFSPKSPDKAHLNLHINSLELGDSAVYFCASSRGQIMSGANVLTFGAGSRLTVL.

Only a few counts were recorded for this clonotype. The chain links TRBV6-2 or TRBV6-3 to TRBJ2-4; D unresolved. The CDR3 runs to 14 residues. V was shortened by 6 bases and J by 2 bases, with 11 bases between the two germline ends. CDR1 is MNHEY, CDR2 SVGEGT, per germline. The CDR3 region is CASSPERPKNIQYF. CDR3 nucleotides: TGTGCCAGCAGCCCCGAGAGGCCCAAAAACATTCAGTACTTC.

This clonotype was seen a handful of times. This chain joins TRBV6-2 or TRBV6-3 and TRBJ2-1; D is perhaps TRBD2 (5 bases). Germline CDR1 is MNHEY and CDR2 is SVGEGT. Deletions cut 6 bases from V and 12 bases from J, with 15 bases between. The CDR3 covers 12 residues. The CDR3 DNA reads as TGTGCCAGCAGATCCGCAGAGAGGGTGCAGTTCTTC. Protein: CASRSAERVQFF.